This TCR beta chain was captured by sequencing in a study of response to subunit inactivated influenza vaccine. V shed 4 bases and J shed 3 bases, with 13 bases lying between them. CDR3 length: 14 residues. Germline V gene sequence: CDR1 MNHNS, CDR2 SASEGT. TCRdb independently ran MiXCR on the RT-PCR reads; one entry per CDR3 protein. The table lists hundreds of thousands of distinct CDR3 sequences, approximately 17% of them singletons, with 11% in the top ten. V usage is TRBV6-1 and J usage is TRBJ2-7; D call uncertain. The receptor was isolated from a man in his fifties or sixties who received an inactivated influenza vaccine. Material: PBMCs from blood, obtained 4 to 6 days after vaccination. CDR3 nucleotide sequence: TGTGCCAGCAGTGGCCCGGGCCGACACTACGAGCAGTACTTC. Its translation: CASSGPGRHYEQYF.